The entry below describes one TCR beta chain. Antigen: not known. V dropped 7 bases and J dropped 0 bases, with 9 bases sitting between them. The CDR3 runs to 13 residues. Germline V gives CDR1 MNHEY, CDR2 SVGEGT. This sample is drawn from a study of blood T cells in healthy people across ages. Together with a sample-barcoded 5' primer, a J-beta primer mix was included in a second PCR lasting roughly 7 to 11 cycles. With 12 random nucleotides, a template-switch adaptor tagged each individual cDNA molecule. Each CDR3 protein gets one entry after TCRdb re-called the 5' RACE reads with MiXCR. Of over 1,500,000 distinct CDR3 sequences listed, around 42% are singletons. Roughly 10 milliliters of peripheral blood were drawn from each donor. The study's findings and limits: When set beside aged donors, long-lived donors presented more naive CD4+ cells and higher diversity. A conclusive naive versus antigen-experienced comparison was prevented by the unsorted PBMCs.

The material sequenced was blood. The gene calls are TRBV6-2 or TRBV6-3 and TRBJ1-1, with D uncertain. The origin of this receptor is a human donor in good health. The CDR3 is CASNERLNTEAFF. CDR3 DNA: TGTGCCAGCAACGAGCGGTTGAACACTGAAGCTTTCTTT.